What follows are 30 T cell receptor beta chains derived from one specimen sequenced in a study of cytomegalovirus exposure and HLA in healthy donors. The data were produced by immunoSEQ multiplex PCR, yet TCRdb's version contains in-frame clones alone and is incomplete. The table lists about 240,000 clones, 87% of them singletons. Specimen: PBMCs. These receptor sequences come from a man aged 18 to 29 in good health and CMV-seronegative.

This chain connects TRBV6-5 to TRBJ2-1; 7 nucleotides line up with TRBD1. Germline assignment: CDR1 MNHEY and CDR2 SVGAGI. This CDR3 has 13 residues. After removal of 2 bases from V and 8 bases from J, the junction contained 3 bases not matched to a gene. The CDR3: CASSYPGQDEQFF. CDR3 bases: TGTGCCAGCAGTTACCCCGGACAGGATGAGCAGTTCTTC.

CDR3 sequence reads: CASSASQRDVADTQYF. The CDR3 region has the DNA TGTGCCAGCAGCGCATCCCAGCGGGACGTGGCAGATACGCAGTATTTT. The chain couples TRBV9 to TRBJ2-3, with 7 bases lining up with TRBD2. The CDR3 has 16 amino acids. V was pared by 3 bases and J by 4 bases, with 11 bases of the junction left unmatched. Germline CDR1 SGDLS, CDR2 YYNGEE.

This chain links TRBV6-6 with TRBJ2-1; 9 bases map to TRBD2. The CDR3 has 14 residues. Trimming took 5 bases from V and 5 from J; bases not matched to a gene: 4. The V gene's germline CDR1 is MNHNY and CDR2 SVGAGI (reference sequence). The CDR3 loop reads CASSRLAANNEQFF. CDR3 in DNA: TGTGCCAGCAGTCGACTAGCGGCTAACAATGAGCAGTTCTTC.

This rearrangement joins TRBV5-5 to TRBJ1-2; D not resolved. In germline, CDR1 is SGHKS, CDR2 YYEKEE (reference sequence). V lost 1 base and J 3 bases, leaving 7 bases between the germline ends. The CDR3 extends over 13 amino acids. The CDR3 region has the DNA TGTGCCAGCAGCTTGAACCGGGACTATGGCTACACCTTC. This sequence encodes CASSLNRDYGYTF.

This sequence joins TRBV5-4 and TRBJ2-2; D may be TRBD2 (6 bases). The germline V and J ends were trimmed by 3 bases and 4 bases, with 13 bases remaining between them. Germline loops: CDR1 SGHNT, CDR2 YYREEE (reference sequence). This CDR3 has 15 residues. Written as DNA, the CDR3 is TGTGCCAGCAGCTCGGAGGTGGGAGGCACCGGGGAGCTGTTTTTT. It translates to CASSSEVGGTGELFF. Using reference TRBV5-4 and TRBJ2-2 for the parts outside the CDR3, the full variable domain is ETGVTQSPTHLIKTRGQQVTLRCSSQSGHNTVSWYQQALGQGPQFIFQYYREEENGRGNFPPRFSGLQFPNYSSELNVNALELDDSALYLCASSSEVGGTGELFFGEGSRLTVL.

The CDR3 loop reads CASSRGTGNTEAFF. CDR3 DNA sequence: TGCGCCAGCAGCCGAGGGACAGGGAACACTGAAGCTTTCTTT. The rearrangement uses TRBV4-1 and TRBJ1-1; 8 bases match TRBD1. Germline lookup yields CDR1 MGHRA and CDR2 YSYEKL. The CDR3 totals 14 residues. V shed 4 bases and J 1 base; nucleotides not matched to a gene: 2.

This chain joins TRBV6-6 and TRBJ1-5; TRBD1 matches 7 bases. J lost 4 bases, V lost 6 bases, and 9 bases had no gene match. The CDR3 covers 15 residues. Germline lookup yields CDR1 MNHNY and CDR2 SVGAGI (reference sequence). CDR3 sequence (DNA): TGTGCCAGCAGCCCCTCCGGGACAGTTAATCAGCCCCAGCATTTT. As protein: CASSPSGTVNQPQHF.

The chain has TRBV19 and TRBJ1-5; 10 bases match TRBD1. V trimming: 3 bases; J trimming: 3 bases; junction bases outside the gene matches: 2. Germline V gene sequence: CDR1 LNHDA, CDR2 SQIVND (reference sequence). This CDR3 comprises 15 residues. The CDR3: CASSIGQGVNQPQHF. The CDR3 nucleotides read TGTGCCAGTAGTATCGGACAGGGGGTCAATCAGCCCCAGCATTTT.

This chain connects TRBV23-1 to TRBJ1-6; 9 positions agree with TRBD1. TRBV23-1 is labeled an ORF, and its function is uncertain. Trimming removed 8 bases from V and 7 bases from J; junction bases left unmatched: 6. The CDR3 runs to 14 residues. Here the CDR3 DNA reads TGCGCCAGCGCCGCCGGGACAGGGAATTCACCCCTCCACTTT. This encodes CASAAGTGNSPLHF.

The chain joins TRBV4-3 to TRBJ2-1; 8 positions agree with TRBD2. The CDR3 runs 16 residues. Trimming cost V 4 bases and J 5 bases; bases outside gene matches: 10. CDR1 and CDR2 from the germline V gene are LGHNA and YSLEER. In nucleotides, the CDR3 is TGCGCCAGCAGCCTGGCCAGCGGGAGCGCGAACAATGAGCAGTTCTTC. It codes for CASSLASGSANNEQFF.

The sample holds many counts of this clone. This chain connects TRBV11-3 to TRBJ2-3; D gene ambiguous. Deletions cut 4 bases from V and 4 bases from J, with 6 bases between. This CDR3 comprises 12 residues. Germline V gives CDR1 SGHNT, CDR2 YENEEA. Here the CDR3 reads CASSSRSDTQYF. Here the CDR3 DNA reads TGTGCCAGCAGCTCCCGGTCAGATACGCAGTATTTT.

The J gene is TRBJ2-1, the V gene TRBV29-1; 7 bases fit TRBD2. Germline V CDR1 and CDR2: SQVTM, ANQGSEA. V trimming: 6 bases; J trimming: 6 bases; junction bases outside the gene matches: 17. The CDR3 contains 16 residues. The CDR3 is CSVPNLDAGDPNEQFF. The CDR3 nucleotides read TGCAGCGTCCCGAATTTGGACGCGGGGGACCCCAATGAGCAGTTCTTC.

The CDR3 nucleotides read TGTGCCAGCAGTTACCGACTAGCGGCGGACACCGGGGAGCTGTTTTTT. Protein sequence: CASSYRLAADTGELFF. The chain uses TRBV6-6 and TRBJ2-2, with 9 bases lining up with TRBD2. CDR3 length: 16 residues. Germline assignment: CDR1 MNHNY and CDR2 SVGAGI (reference sequence). Trimming at V came to 2 bases and at J to 3 bases, leaving 4 bases not matched to a gene.

The V gene is TRBV19, the J gene TRBJ1-1; D unresolved. Germline V gene sequence: CDR1 LNHDA, CDR2 SQIVND (reference sequence). The CDR3 is made up of 14 amino acids. Trimming pared 5 bases from V and 0 bases from J, leaving 10 bases between. Here the CDR3 reads CASSLTGMNTEAFF. CDR3 DNA: TGTGCCAGTAGTCTCACGGGGATGAACACTGAAGCTTTCTTT.

The chain employs TRBV25-1 and TRBJ1-6; 9 positions agree with TRBD1. Germline CDR1 reads MGHDK; CDR2 reads SYGVNS. After removal of 8 bases from V and 9 bases from J, the junction contained 5 bases not matched to a gene. CDR3 length: 13 residues. CDR3 sequence (DNA): TGTGCCAGCGGACAGGGGAGTGGTTCACCCCTCCACTTT. Translation: CASGQGSGSPLHF.

The chain links TRBV9 to TRBJ1-2; 10 bases are a match to TRBD1. CDR1 and CDR2 from the germline V gene are SGDLS and YYNGEE. The junction had 4 bases not matched to a gene; V was cut back by 4 bases and J by 1 base. This CDR3 is built from 15 residues. CDR3 coding DNA: TGTGCCAGCAGCAAGACAGGGGGCGGTAACTATGGCTACACCTTC. It yields the protein CASSKTGGGNYGYTF.

J is TRBJ2-3 and V is TRBV15, with D possibly being TRBD2 (6 bases). This CDR3 contains 17 residues. Germline assignment: CDR1 LNHNV and CDR2 YYDKDF (reference sequence). The V gene lost 4 bases and the J gene lost 3 bases, with 20 bases spanning the gap. The CDR3 region is CATSIMDTGDSTDTQYF. The CDR3 DNA reads as TGTGCCACCAGCATTATGGATACTGGGGACTCGACAGATACGCAGTATTTT.

This clone was seen only once. The chain joins TRBV5-1 to TRBJ2-1; 12 bases line up with TRBD2. CDR1 is SGHRS and CDR2 is YFSETQ in the germline V gene. The CDR3 has 17 residues. J lost 6 bases, V lost 4 bases, and 11 bases had no gene match. CDR3: CASSQKSTSGSVNEQFF. CDR3 DNA sequence: TGCGCCAGCAGCCAGAAATCGACTAGCGGGAGTGTCAATGAGCAGTTCTTC.

This clone is a singleton in its sample. The rearrangement joins TRBV2 to TRBJ2-4; D possibly corresponds to TRBD1 (6 bases). CDR1 is SNHLY, CDR2 FYNNEI, per germline. The CDR3 contains 14 residues. Trimming stripped 4 bases from V and 8 bases from J, with 15 bases between. CDR3 region: CASSVSGAADIQYF. DNA for the CDR3: TGTGCCAGCAGTGTATCAGGGGCAGCGGACATTCAGTACTTC.

The J gene is TRBJ2-3, the V gene TRBV28, with a tentative D call TRBD2 (5 bases). Looked up from germline, CDR1 is MDHEN and CDR2 is SYDVKM. This CDR3 contains 12 residues. The ends were cut back, 2 bases at V and 9 bases at J, with 9 bases in the middle. The CDR3 sequence is CASSLGRKTQYF. The CDR3 nucleotides are TGTGCCAGCAGTTTAGGGAGAAAAACGCAGTATTTT.

V is TRBV7-9 and J is TRBJ2-2; tentative D call: TRBD2 (5 bases). This CDR3 spans 12 amino acids. Trimming took off 5 bases at V and 6 bases at J, with 7 bases between the two ends. The germline CDR1 and CDR2 sequences are SEHNR and FQNEAQ (reference sequence). CDR3 protein: CASSADSGELFF. For the CDR3, the DNA is TGTGCCAGCAGCGCGGACTCCGGGGAGCTGTTTTTT.

The V gene is TRBV10-3, the J gene TRBJ1-6, with D possibly matching TRBD1 (5 bases). With 0 bases removed from V and 9 bases from J, the gap between germline ends came to 12 bases. The CDR3 extends over 15 amino acids. Germline-derived CDR1 and CDR2 are ENHRY and SYGVKD. CDR3 residues: CAISESGGMGSPLHF. CDR3 DNA: TGTGCCATCAGTGAGTCGGGGGGTATGGGTTCACCCCTCCACTTT.

The V and J genes are TRBV4-1 and TRBJ1-4; possibly TRBD1 for D (5 bases). V shed 0 bases and J shed 10 bases, with 15 bases lying between them. Germline V gives CDR1 MGHRA, CDR2 YSYEKL. This CDR3 spans 15 amino acids. In DNA form, the CDR3 reads TGCGCCAGCAGCCAAGATTCCCGGGGGAACAGAAAACTGTTTTTT. This encodes CASSQDSRGNRKLFF.

This clone was recorded a few times. The chain employs TRBV7-2 and TRBJ1-1; 8 bases align to TRBD1. This CDR3 has 17 residues. With 7 bases clipped from V and 0 bases from J, the junction kept 13 bases outside the gene matches. CDR1 is SGHTA, CDR2 FQGNSA, per germline. The CDR3 reads CASTPGGDRPLNTEAFF. CDR3 in DNA: TGTGCCAGCACCCCCGGCGGGGACAGGCCTCTGAACACTGAAGCTTTCTTT.

The CDR3: CASKLVENTGELFF. The CDR3 DNA reads as TGCGCCAGCAAACTAGTCGAAAACACCGGGGAGCTGTTTTTT. V is TRBV5-1 and J is TRBJ2-2; tentative D call: TRBD2 (5 bases). Germline-derived CDR1 and CDR2 are SGHRS and YFSETQ. This CDR3 comprises 14 residues. V lost 6 bases to trimming and J lost 2 bases, with 11 bases between them.

The genes are TRBV4-1 and TRBJ2-7; 10 bases fit TRBD2. Germline V gene lookup returns CDR1 MGHRA and CDR2 YSYEKL. The CDR3 contains 16 residues. The ends lost 5 bases at V and 3 bases at J; junction bases unmatched: 10. CDR3 sequence: CASSSRASGSIYEQYF. DNA of the CDR3: TGCGCCAGCAGCTCACGGGCTAGCGGGAGTATCTACGAGCAGTACTTC.

The chain joins TRBV6-5 to TRBJ2-7, with D possibly TRBD1 on 5 matching bases. Per the germline V gene, CDR1 is MNHEY and CDR2 is SVGAGI. Trimming cost V 5 bases and J 2 bases, with 13 bases left between them. This CDR3 spans 14 amino acids. CDR3 DNA sequence: TGTGCCAGCAGTCTAGGGGTTCCTACCTACGAGCAGTACTTC. It encodes CASSLGVPTYEQYF.

This chain joins TRBV2 and TRBJ2-7; possibly TRBD1 for D (6 bases). This CDR3 is 15 amino acids long. The germline V and J ends were trimmed by 5 bases and 0 bases, with 14 bases remaining between them. Germline lookup yields CDR1 SNHLY and CDR2 FYNNEI. The CDR3 nucleotides read TGTGCCAGCAGTAAAACAGGGTCAAGCTCCTACGAGCAGTACTTC. Its translation is CASSKTGSSSYEQYF.

The CDR3 here is CASSQGGVAFF. CDR3 in DNA: TGTGCCAGCAGCCAAGGAGGCGTAGCTTTCTTT. The V call is TRBV4-2, the J call TRBJ1-1; D is ambiguous. V was cut by 1 base and J by 10 bases, with 7 bases left in between. Germline CDR1 reads LGHNA; CDR2 reads YNFKEQ. The CDR3 totals 11 residues.

This sequence joins TRBV10-3 and TRBJ1-1; D is uncertain. The V and J ends lost 3 bases and 8 bases respectively, with 16 bases between them. The CDR3 runs 14 residues. Looked up from germline, CDR1 is ENHRY and CDR2 is SYGVKD. The CDR3 nucleotides are TGTGCCATCAGTGAAGGTTATCAGTGGAGGGAAGCTTTCTTT. Translation: CAISEGYQWREAFF.